This T cell receptor beta chain was identified during a study of T cells in Graves' hyperthyroidism and ophthalmopathy. The CDR3 spans 15 residues. J was trimmed by 4 bases and V by 6 bases; bases with no gene match: 4. Germline V CDR1 and CDR2: MNHNS, SASEGT. The cohort's ophthalmopathy patients, a group with duration under 3 months, had a Clinical Activity Score of at least 3 and a NOSPECS grade of at least 4. Diagnoses used clinical symptoms, serum thyroxine and TRAb, thyroid ultrasound and orbital computed tomography. This clonotype occurred a few times. The antigen is undetermined. Overall study findings and caveats: Among thyroid clonotypes expanded above 0.001, most also appeared in blood.

TCR beta CDR3 sequences were amplified from RNA transcripts. HTBI primers were used for first-round RT-PCR of the TCR CDR3. TCRdb analysed the multiplex PCR reads with MiXCR anew, one entry per CDR3 protein. The sample records around 620,000 distinct CDR3 sequences, 14% being singletons. The V call is TRBV6-1, the J call TRBJ2-2; 11 nucleotides match TRBD1. This clonotype was obtained from a woman aged 18 to 35 with Graves' ophthalmopathy. The sequenced sample was blood. Here the CDR3 reads CASRGQGASTGELFF. CDR3 sequence (DNA): TGTGCCAGCAGAGGACAGGGGGCGAGCACCGGGGAGCTGTTTTTT.